The text below deals with one T cell receptor beta chain. Its antigen is not known. During its preparation, the TCRbeta library received unique molecular identifiers. TCRdb called the PCR reads again in MiXCR, with one record for every CDR3 protein. The table includes about 980,000 distinct CDR3 sequences, around 30% detected once. This entry comes from a study of T-cell reconstitution after alpha-beta-depleted transplantation in children. Study results and limitations: Several patients had high TCRbeta diversity at day 60; it came from surviving recipient T cells and thymic progenitors. By about two months after transplant, alpha-beta T cells reportedly arose from several hundred graft clones that had expanded. T-cell numbers and diversity, one year after transplant, stemmed largely from T cells that were newly produced.

The CDR3 has 18 amino acids. The germline CDR1 and CDR2 sequences are LNHDA and SQIVND (reference sequence). V lost 10 bases, J lost 7 bases, and 31 bases lay in between. The sample here was PBMCs, mostly from graft donor cells, taken 360 days after TCRalphabeta/CD19-depleted stem cell transplant. The J gene is TRBJ2-2, the V gene TRBV19; D perhaps matches TRBD1 (6 bases). The origin of this receptor is a boy younger than two who had a stem cell transplant for SCID, so the T cells may come from the graft donor. The CDR3 reads CATKTRPRGRSTVGELFF. The CDR3 DNA reads TGTGCCACCAAAACCCGACCCAGGGGACGTTCGACCGTCGGGGAGCTGTTTTTT.